This record concerns one TCR beta chain sequence. This record belongs to a study of cytomegalovirus exposure and HLA in healthy donors. This cohort consisted of healthy bone marrow donors. Nominally healthy donors provided the samples, though records likely missed some immune exposures. Primers for the PCR totalled 60 Vbeta and 13 Jbeta. Profiled with immunoSEQ multiplex PCR; TCRdb holds only in-frame clones, not every one. The sample records 180,000 or so clones, roughly 76% being singletons. The germline V gene encodes CDR1 LNHDA and CDR2 SQIVND (reference sequence). V shed 0 bases, J shed 9 bases, and the junction held 9 bases outside the gene matches. The length of the CDR3 is 17 residues.

The sequence derives from a woman aged 18-30 years in good health and CMV-seropositive. V usage is TRBV19 and J usage is TRBJ2-1; TRBD2 matches at 12 bases. Sequencing was carried out using PBMCs. The chain's CDR3 is CASSIDQGLAGSVEQFF. The DNA of the CDR3 is TGTGCCAGTAGTATAGACCAAGGACTAGCGGGGTCGGTTGAGCAGTTCTTC.